The next 3 T cell receptor beta chains were all read from a single sample in a study of cytomegalovirus exposure and HLA in healthy donors. PCR primers comprised 60 Vbeta and 13 Jbeta primers. The data were produced by immunoSEQ multiplex PCR, yet TCRdb's version contains in-frame clones alone and is incomplete. This table has about 130,000 clones, about three quarters appearing once. The sample consisted of PBMCs. These receptors came from a man in his forties in good health and CMV-seropositive.

This rearrangement joins TRBV27 to TRBJ1-1, with TRBD1 identical over 9 bases. J gave up 3 bases and V 2 bases, and 7 bases lay outside the gene matches. CDR1 and CDR2 from the germline V gene are MNHEY and SMNVEV (reference sequence). The CDR3 is 16 residues long. CDR3 in DNA: TGTGCCAGCAGTTTAACAGGGGGCATAGGGGACACTGAAGCTTTCTTT. This sequence encodes CASSLTGGIGDTEAFF.

The chain uses TRBV6-6 and TRBJ1-2; possible D gene TRBD1, 6 bases. Germline lookup yields CDR1 MNHNY and CDR2 SVGAGI (reference sequence). CDR3 length equals 12 residues. Trimming removed 8 bases from V and 4 bases from J, with 11 bases in between. CDR3 amino acids: CASVGTPYGYTF. The CDR3 DNA is TGTGCCAGCGTCGGGACACCCTATGGCTACACCTTC.

CDR3 loop: CASSLTGTGFSGELFF. CDR3 coding DNA: TGTGCCAGTAGTCTCACCGGGACAGGGTTCTCCGGGGAGCTGTTTTTT. The J gene is TRBJ2-2, the V gene TRBV19, with 9 bases matching TRBD1. The germline V gene has CDR1 LNHDA and CDR2 SQIVND (reference sequence). Trimming removed 5 bases from V and 6 bases from J; junction bases left unmatched: 10. The CDR3 spans 16 residues.